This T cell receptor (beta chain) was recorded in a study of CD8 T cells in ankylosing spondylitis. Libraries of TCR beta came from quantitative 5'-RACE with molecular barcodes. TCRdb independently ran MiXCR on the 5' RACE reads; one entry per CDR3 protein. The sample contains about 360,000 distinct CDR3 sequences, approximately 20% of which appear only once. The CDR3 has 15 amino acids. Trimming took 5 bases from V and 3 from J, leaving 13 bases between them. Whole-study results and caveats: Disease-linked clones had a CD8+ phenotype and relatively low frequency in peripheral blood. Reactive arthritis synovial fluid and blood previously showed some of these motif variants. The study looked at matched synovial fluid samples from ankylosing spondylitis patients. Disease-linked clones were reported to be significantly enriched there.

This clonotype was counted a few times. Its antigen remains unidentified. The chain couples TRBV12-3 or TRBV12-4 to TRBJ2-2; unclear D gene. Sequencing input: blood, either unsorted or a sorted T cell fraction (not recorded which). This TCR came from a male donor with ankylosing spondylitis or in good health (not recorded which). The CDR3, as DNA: TGTGCCAGCAGTCCGCCTGTTTGGCACACCGGGGAGCTGTTTTTT. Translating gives CASSPPVWHTGELFF.